This T cell receptor beta chain was found in a study of cytomegalovirus exposure and HLA in healthy donors. Whole-study findings and limits: Follow-up analysis later connected one missense variant in DCLRE1C with trimming of TCR beta V- and J-genes. Another analysis was done later, and it associated around 16,000 TCR beta sequences with HLA alleles at 0.05 false discovery rate.

60 Vbeta and 13 Jbeta primers were used in PCR. Sequencing was performed with immunoSEQ multiplex PCR; in TCRdb, only in-frame clones are kept and a portion is missing. This sample has a few hundred thousand clones; under 80% occur once, and the top ten carry approximately 1.7%. This clone was observed a handful of times. Its target is not known. This CDR3 contains 14 residues. CDR1 GTSNPN and CDR2 SVGIG come from the germline V gene (reference sequence). Deletions cut 2 bases from V and 4 bases from J, with 11 bases between. This sequence joins TRBV30 and TRBJ2-2, with a tentative D call TRBD2 (6 bases). This clonotype was sampled from a woman in her twenties or thirties in good health and CMV-seronegative. Sequences were obtained from PBMCs. Here the CDR3 DNA reads TGTGCCTGGAGTTCGGGGGTGGTCACCGGGGAGCTGTTTTTT. This gives the protein CAWSSGVVTGELFF.